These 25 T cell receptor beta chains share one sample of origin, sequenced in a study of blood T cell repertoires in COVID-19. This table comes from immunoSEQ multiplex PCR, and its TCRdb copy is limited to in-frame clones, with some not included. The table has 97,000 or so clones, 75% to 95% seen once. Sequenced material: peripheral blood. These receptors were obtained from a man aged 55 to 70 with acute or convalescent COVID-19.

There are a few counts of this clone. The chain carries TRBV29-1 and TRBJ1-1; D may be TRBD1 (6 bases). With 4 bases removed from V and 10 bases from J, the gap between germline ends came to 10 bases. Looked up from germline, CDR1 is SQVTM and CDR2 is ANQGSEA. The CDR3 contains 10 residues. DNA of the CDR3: TGCAGCGTTGGACAGGTGGGAGCTTTCTTT. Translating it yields CSVGQVGAFF. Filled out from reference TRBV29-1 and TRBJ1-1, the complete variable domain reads SAVISQKPSRDICQRGTSLTIQCQVDSQVTMMFWYRQQPGQSLTLIATANQGSEATYESGFVIDKFPISRPNLTFSTLTVSNMSPEDSSIYLCSVGQVGAFFGQGTRLTVV.

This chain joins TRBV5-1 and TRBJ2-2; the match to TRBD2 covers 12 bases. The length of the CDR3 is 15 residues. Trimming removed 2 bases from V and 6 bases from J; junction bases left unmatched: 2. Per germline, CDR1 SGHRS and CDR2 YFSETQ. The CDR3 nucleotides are TGCGCCAGCAGCTTCCTAGCGGGGGGGCCCGGGGAGCTGTTTTTT. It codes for CASSFLAGGPGELFF.

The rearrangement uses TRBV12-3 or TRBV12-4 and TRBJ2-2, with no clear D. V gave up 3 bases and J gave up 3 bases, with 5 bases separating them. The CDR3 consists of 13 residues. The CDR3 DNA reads TGTGCCAGCAGTTTTACTTACACCGGGGAGCTGTTTTTT. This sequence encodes CASSFTYTGELFF.

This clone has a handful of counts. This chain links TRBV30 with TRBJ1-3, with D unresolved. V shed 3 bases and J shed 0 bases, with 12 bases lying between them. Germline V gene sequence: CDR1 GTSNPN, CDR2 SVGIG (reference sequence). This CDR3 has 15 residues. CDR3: CAWRVRSSSGNTIYF. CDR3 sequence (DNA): TGTGCCTGGAGGGTCAGGTCAAGCTCTGGAAACACCATATATTTT. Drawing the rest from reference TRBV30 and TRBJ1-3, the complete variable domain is SQTIHQWPATLVQPVGSPLSLECTVEGTSNPNLYWYRQAAGRGLQLLFYSVGIGQISSEVPQNLSASRPQDRQFILSSKKLLLSDSGFYLCAWRVRSSSGNTIYFGEGSWLTVV.

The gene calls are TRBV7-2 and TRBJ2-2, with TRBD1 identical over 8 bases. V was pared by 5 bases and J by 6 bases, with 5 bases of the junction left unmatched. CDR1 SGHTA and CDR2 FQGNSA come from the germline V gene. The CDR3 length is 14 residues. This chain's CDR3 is CASSRDRGSGELFF. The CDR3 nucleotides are TGTGCCAGCAGCAGAGACAGGGGTTCCGGGGAGCTGTTTTTT. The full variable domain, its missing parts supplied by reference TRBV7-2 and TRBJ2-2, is GAGVSQSPSNKVTEKGKDVELRCDPISGHTALYWYRQSLGQGLEFLIYFQGNSAPDKSGLPSDRFSAERTGGSVSTLTIQRTQQEDSAVYLCASSRDRGSGELFFGEGSRLTVL.

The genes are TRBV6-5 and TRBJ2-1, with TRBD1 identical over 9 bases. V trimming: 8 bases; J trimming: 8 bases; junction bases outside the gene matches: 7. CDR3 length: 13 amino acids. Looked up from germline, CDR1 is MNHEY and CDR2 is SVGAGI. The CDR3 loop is CASFGQGRDEQFF. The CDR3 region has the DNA TGTGCCAGCTTTGGACAGGGGAGGGATGAGCAGTTCTTC.

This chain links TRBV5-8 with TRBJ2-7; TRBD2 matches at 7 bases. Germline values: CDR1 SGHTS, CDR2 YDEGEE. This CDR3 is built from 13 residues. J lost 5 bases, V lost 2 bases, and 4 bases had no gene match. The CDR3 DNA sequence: TGTGCCAGCAGCTTTGAGGGAGGGGACGAGCAGTACGTC. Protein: CASSFEGGDEQYV.

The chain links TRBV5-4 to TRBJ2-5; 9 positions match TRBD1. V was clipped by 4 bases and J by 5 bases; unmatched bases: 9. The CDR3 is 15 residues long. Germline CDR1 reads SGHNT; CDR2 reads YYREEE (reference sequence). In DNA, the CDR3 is TGTGCCAGCAGCATTGGACAGGGGAATAGGGAGACCCAGTACTTC. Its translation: CASSIGQGNRETQYF.

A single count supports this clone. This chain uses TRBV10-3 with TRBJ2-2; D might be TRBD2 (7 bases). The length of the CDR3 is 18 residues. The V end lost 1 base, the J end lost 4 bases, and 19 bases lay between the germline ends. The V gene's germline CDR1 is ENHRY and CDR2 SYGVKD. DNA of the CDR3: TGTGCCATCAGTGAGTTCCCCGCAGGGGAGGGCGGCACCGGGGAGCTGTTTTTT. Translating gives CAISEFPAGEGGTGELFF.

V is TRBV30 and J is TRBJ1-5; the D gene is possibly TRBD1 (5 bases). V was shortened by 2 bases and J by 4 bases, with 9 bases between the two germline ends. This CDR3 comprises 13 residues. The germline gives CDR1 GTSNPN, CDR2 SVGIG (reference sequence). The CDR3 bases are TGTGCCTGGAGTAAACAGGAGAATCAGCCCCAGCATTTT. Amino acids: CAWSKQENQPQHF.

The CDR3 DNA follows: TGTGCCATCAGTGGTTATCGGGACAGGGAGAATTCTGGAAACACCATATATTTT. Protein sequence: CAISGYRDRENSGNTIYF. V and J are TRBV10-3 and TRBJ1-3; 9 nucleotides agree with TRBD1. CDR3 length: 18 residues. V shed 4 bases, J shed 1 base, and the junction held 11 bases outside the gene matches. From germline, CDR1 is ENHRY and CDR2 SYGVKD.

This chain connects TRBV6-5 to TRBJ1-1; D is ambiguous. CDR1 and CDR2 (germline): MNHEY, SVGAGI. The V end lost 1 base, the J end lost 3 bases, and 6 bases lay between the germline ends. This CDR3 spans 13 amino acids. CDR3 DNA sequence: TGTGCCAGCAGTTACTTACGGGACACTGAAGCTTTCTTT. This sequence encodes CASSYLRDTEAFF.

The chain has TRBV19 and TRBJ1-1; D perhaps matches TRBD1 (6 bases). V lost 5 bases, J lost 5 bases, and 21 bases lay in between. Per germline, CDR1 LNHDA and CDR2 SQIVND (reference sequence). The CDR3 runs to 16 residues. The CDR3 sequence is CASSPWTAGKGTEAFF. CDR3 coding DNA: TGTGCCAGTAGTCCTTGGACAGCCGGCAAGGGAACTGAAGCTTTCTTT.

CDR3 region: CASSPGQGAQLSGGYTF. In nucleotides, the CDR3 is TGCGCCAGCAGCCCGGGACAGGGGGCTCAGTTGTCGGGTGGCTACACCTTC. This chain connects TRBV5-1 to TRBJ1-2, with 12 bases aligning to TRBD1. This CDR3 has 17 residues. Trimming removed 4 bases from V and 7 bases from J; junction bases left unmatched: 14. Looked up from germline, CDR1 is SGHRS and CDR2 is YFSETQ. The whole variable domain, remainder taken from reference TRBV5-1 and TRBJ1-2, is KAGVTQTPRYLIKTRGQQVTLSCSPISGHRSVSWYQQTPGQGLQFLFEYFSETQRNKGNFPGRFSGRQFSNSRSEMNVSTLELGDSALYLCASSPGQGAQLSGGYTFGSGTRLTVV.

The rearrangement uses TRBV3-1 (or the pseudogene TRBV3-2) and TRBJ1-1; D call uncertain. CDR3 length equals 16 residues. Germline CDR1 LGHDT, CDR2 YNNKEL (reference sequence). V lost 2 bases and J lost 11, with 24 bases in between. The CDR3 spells CASSQIVGRGGREAFF. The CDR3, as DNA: TGTGCCAGCAGCCAAATAGTAGGGCGAGGAGGGAGGGAGGCTTTCTTT.

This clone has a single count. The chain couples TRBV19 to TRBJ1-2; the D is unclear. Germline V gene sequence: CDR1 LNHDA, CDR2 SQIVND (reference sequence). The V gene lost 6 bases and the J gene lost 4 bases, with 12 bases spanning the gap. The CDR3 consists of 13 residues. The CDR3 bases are TGTGCCAGTAGGAATCGGGTTTCCTATGGCTACACCTTC. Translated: CASRNRVSYGYTF.

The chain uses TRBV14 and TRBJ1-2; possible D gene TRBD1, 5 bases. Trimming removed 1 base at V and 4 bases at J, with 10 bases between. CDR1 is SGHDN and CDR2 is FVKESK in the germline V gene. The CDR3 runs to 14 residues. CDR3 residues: CASSQVPGPYGYTF. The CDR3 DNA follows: TGTGCCAGCAGCCAAGTGCCAGGGCCCTATGGCTACACCTTC.

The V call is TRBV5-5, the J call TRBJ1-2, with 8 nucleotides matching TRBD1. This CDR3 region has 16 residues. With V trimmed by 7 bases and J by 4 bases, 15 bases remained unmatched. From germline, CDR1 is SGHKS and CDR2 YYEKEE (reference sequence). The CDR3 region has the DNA TGTGCCAGCGCCTACTCCGGGACAGGAGTGAGCTATGGCTACACCTTC. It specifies CASAYSGTGVSYGYTF.

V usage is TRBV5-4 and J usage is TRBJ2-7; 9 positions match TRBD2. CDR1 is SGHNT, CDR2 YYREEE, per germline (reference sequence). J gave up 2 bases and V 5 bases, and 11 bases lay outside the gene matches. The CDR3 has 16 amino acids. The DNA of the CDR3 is TGTGCCAGCAGTCTTGGAGGTAGCGGGGGCGCCTACGAGCAGTACTTC. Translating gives CASSLGGSGGAYEQYF.

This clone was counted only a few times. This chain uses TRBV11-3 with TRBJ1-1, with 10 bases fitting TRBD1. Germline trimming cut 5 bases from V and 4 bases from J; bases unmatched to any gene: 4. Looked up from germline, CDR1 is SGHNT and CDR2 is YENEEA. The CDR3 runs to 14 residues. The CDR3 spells CASSKGQGFTEAFF. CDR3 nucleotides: TGTGCCAGCAGCAAGGGACAGGGGTTCACTGAAGCTTTCTTT.

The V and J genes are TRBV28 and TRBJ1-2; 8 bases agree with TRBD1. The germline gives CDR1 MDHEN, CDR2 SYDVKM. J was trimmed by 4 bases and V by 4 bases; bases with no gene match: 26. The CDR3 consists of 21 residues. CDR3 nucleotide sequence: TGTGCCAGCAGTTCCCCCTCACCTTTACCGATACCAGGGGGCGTAGGCTATGGCTACACCTTC. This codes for CASSSPSPLPIPGGVGYGYTF.

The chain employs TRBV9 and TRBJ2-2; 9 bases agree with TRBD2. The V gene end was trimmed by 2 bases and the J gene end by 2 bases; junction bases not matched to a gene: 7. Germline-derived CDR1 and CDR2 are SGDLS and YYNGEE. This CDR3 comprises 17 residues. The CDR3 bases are TGTGCCAGCAGCGTTAGTATAGCGGGAGAAAACACCGGGGAGCTGTTTTTT. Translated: CASSVSIAGENTGELFF.

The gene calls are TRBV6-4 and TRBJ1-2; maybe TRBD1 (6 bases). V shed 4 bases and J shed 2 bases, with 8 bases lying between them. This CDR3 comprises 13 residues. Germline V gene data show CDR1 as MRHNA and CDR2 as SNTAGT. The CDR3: CASSADRNYGYTF. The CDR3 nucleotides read TGTGCCAGCAGTGCTGACAGGAACTATGGCTACACCTTC.

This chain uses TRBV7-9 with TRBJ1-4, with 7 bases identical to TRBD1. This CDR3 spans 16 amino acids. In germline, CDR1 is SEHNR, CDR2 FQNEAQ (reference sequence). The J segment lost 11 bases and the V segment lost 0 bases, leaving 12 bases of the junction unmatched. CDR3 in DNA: TGTGCCAGCAGCTTAGCAGGACAGGCCCAGGTGGGGAAACTGTTTTTT. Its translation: CASSLAGQAQVGKLFF.

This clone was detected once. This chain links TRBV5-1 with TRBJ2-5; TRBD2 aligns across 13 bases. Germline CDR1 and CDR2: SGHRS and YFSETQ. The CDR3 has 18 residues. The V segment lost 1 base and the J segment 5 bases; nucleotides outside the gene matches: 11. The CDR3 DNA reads TGCGCCAGCAGCTTGACTTTGTTGACTAGCGGGGGGTGGGAGACCCAGTACTTC. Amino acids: CASSLTLLTSGGWETQYF.